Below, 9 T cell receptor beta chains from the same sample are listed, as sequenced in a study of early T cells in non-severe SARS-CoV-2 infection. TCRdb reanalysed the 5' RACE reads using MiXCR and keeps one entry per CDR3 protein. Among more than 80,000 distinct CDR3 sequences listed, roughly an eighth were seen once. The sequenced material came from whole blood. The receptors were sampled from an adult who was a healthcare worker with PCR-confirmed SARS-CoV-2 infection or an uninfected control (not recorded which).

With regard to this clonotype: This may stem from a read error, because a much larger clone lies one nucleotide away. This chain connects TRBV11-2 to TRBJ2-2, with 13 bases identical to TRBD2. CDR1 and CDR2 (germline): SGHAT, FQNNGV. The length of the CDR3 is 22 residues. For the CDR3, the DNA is TGTACCAGCAGCTTCCCGAGAGTCCGACTAGCGGGGGGCCACACGAACACCGGGGAGCTGTTTTTT. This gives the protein CTSSFPRVRLAGGHTNTGELFF. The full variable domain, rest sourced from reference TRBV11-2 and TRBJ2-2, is EAGVAQSPRYKIIEKRQSVAFWCNPISGHATLYWYQQILGQGPKLLIQFQNNGVVDDSQLPKDRFSAERLKGVDSTLKIQPAKLEDSAVYLCTSSFPRVRLAGGHTNTGELFFGEGSRLTVL.

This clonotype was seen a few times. CDR3 nucleotide sequence: TGTGCCAGTAGTTCCTCGGGGGCGGGCACCGGGGAGCTGTTTTTT. It translates to CASSSSGAGTGELFF. This chain joins TRBV19 and TRBJ2-2; the D gene could be TRBD1 or TRBD2 (6 bases each). Germline V gives CDR1 LNHDA, CDR2 SQIVND (reference sequence). Between the trimmed V and J ends, which lost 5 bases and 4 bases, there was a span of 14 bases. There are 15 residues in the CDR3.

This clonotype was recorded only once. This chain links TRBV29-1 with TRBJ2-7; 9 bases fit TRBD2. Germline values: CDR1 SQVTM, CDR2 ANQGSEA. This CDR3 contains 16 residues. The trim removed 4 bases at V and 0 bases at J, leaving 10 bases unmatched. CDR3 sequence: CSVALPSGGLSYEQYF. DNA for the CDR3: TGCAGCGTTGCTTTACCCAGCGGGGGGCTCTCCTACGAGCAGTACTTC.

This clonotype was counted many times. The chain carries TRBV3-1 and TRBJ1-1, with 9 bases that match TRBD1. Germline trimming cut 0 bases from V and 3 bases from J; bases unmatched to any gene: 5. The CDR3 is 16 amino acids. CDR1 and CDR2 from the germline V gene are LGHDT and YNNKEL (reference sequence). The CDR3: CASSQDETGGDTEAFF. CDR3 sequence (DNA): TGTGCCAGCAGCCAAGATGAGACAGGGGGTGACACTGAAGCTTTCTTT.

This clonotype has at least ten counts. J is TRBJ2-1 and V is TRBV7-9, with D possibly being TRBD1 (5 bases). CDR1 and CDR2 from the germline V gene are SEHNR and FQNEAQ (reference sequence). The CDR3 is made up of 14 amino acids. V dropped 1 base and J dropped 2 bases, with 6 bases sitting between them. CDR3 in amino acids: CASSLEGTYNEQFF. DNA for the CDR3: TGTGCCAGCAGCTTAGAGGGGACCTACAATGAGCAGTTCTTC.

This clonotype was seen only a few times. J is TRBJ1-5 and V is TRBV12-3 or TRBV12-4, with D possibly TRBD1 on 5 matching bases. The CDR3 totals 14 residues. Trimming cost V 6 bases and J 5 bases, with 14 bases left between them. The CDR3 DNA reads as TGTGCCAGCAGCTCCCAGGGTCTGCATCAGCCCCAGCATTTT. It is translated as CASSSQGLHQPQHF.

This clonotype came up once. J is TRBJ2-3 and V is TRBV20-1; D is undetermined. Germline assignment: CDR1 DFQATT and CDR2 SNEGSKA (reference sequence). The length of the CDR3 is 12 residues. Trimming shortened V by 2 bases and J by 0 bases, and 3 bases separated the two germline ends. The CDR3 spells CSARPSTDTQYF. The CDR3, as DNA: TGCAGTGCTAGACCCAGCACAGATACGCAGTATTTT.

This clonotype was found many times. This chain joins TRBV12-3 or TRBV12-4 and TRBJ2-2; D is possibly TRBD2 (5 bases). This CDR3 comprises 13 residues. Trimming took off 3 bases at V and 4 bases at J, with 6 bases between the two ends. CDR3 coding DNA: TGTGCCAGCAGTTTGGACTTCACCGGGGAGCTGTTTTTT. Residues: CASSLDFTGELFF.

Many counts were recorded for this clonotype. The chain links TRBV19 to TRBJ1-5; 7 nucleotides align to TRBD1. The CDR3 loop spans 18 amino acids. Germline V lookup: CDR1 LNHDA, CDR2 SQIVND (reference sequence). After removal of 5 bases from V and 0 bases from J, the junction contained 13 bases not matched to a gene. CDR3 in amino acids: CASSAQAGTAYSNQPQHF. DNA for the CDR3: TGTGCCAGTAGTGCCCAGGCTGGGACAGCATATAGCAATCAGCCCCAGCATTTT.